This T cell receptor beta chain was identified in a study of T-cell memory formation after mild COVID-19. As for the study in general: The TCR clusters were mostly specific to one donor.

Barcoded TCR alpha and TCR beta cDNA libraries with UMIs came from 5'RACE using constant-segment primers. MiXCR, run by TCRdb on the 5' RACE reads, gives a single entry per CDR3 protein. The sample carries around 340,000 distinct CDR3 sequences, roughly 13% recorded once. Study-wide results and limits: Pre-infection memory held some responding clones, suggesting pre-existing cross-reactive T cells responded. CD4/CD8 balance characterized clones contracting day 15 to 85, and CD4+ skew characterized later expanders.

This clonotype has just a few counts. Its specificity is unknown. The CDR3 loop spans 17 amino acids. Trimming took off 0 bases at V and 0 bases at J, with 13 bases between the two ends. The germline V gene encodes CDR1 SGHRS and CDR2 YFSETQ. This receptor was taken from a man younger than 35 who had mild COVID-19 (a few samples of this study predate the infection). Cell type and time point are not known. This chain links TRBV5-1 with TRBJ2-1, with D uncertain. Sequenced material: PBMCs or a T cell subset sorted from them (not recorded which). In DNA form, the CDR3 reads TGCGCCAGCAGCTTGGAGGTGGGGTTAAGCTCCTACAATGAGCAGTTCTTC. The encoded protein is CASSLEVGLSSYNEQFF.